This entry lists 7 T cell receptor beta chains sequenced from one sample in a study of human T cells and chemical hapten exposure. TCRdb re-analysed the RACE reads in MiXCR, keeping a single row per CDR3 protein. The data show tens of thousands of distinct CDR3 sequences, 9.3% seen once. Regarding time point: patch test 1, 2 weeks after DPC sensitization. Regarding treatment: therapeutic diphenylcyclopropenone sensitization with weekly scalp DPC. Here the sequenced sample was whole blood, taken in connection with sensitization to the hapten diphenylcyclopropenone (DPC). Receptor source: a woman aged 40 to 50 with alopecia areata. Some clones in this sample may be carry-over from other donors' samples.

This clonotype is medium-sized (0.01 to 0.1%) by share. This chain connects TRBV7-6 to TRBJ2-7, with TRBD2 matching 8 bases. From germline, CDR1 is SGHVS and CDR2 FNYEAQ. This CDR3 is built from 16 residues. Losses at the gene ends were 5 bases for V and 4 bases for J; bases not matched to a gene: 13. The CDR3 loop reads CASSRATGGALYEQYF. CDR3 nucleotides: TGTGCCAGCAGCCGAGCGACGGGGGGGGCTTTGTACGAGCAGTACTTC.

This clonotype was counted ten times or more. J is TRBJ2-7 and V is TRBV7-2; tentative D call: TRBD2 (6 bases). Germline lookup yields CDR1 SGHTA and CDR2 FQGNSA. V lost 5 bases and J 9 bases, leaving 11 bases between the germline ends. This CDR3 region has 11 residues. CDR3 region: CASSTGLWQYF. CDR3 DNA: TGTGCCAGCAGCACGGGACTGTGGCAGTACTTC. The full variable domain, its missing parts supplied by reference TRBV7-2 and TRBJ2-7, is GAGVSQSPSNKVTEKGKDVELRCDPISGHTALYWYRQSLGQGLEFLIYFQGNSAPDKSGLPSDRFSAERTGGSVSTLTIQRTQQEDSAVYLCASSTGLWQYFGPGTRLTVT.

This clonotype was detected a few times. The rearrangement uses TRBV29-1 and TRBJ2-7; 7 bases fit TRBD1. The germline V gene has CDR1 SQVTM and CDR2 ANQGSEA. V shed 2 bases and J 2 bases; nucleotides not matched to a gene: 3. The CDR3 covers 13 residues. CDR3 protein: CSVERQGAYEQYF. CDR3 sequence (DNA): TGCAGCGTTGAACGCCAGGGGGCCTACGAGCAGTACTTC.

J is TRBJ2-7 and V is TRBV18; D is undetermined. The CDR3 consists of 11 residues. Deletions cut 3 bases from V and 3 bases from J, with 3 bases between. In germline, CDR1 is KGHSH, CDR2 LQKENI. The CDR3 loop is CASSPDYEQYF. CDR3 bases: TGTGCCAGCTCACCGGACTACGAGCAGTACTTC.

This clonotype was seen at least ten times. The CDR3 DNA is TGTGCCAGCAGCCGCGGAGAGAACTCTGGAAACACCATATATTTT. Translation: CASSRGENSGNTIYF. The chain couples TRBV7-6 to TRBJ1-3, with no clear D. Per the germline V gene, CDR1 is SGHVS and CDR2 is FNYEAQ. The CDR3 totals 15 residues. V dropped 5 bases and J dropped 0 bases, with 11 bases sitting between them.

This clonotype came up a few times. V is TRBV12-3 or TRBV12-4 and J is TRBJ1-1; no reliable D call. CDR3 length: 10 residues. The V gene lost 6 bases and the J gene lost 1 base, with 0 bases spanning the gap. In nucleotides, the CDR3 is TGTGCCAGCAGGAACACTGAAGCTTTCTTT. This sequence encodes CASRNTEAFF.

Many counts were recorded for this clonotype. The chain combines TRBV28 with TRBJ2-3, with D perhaps matching TRBD2 (6 bases). The germline gives CDR1 MDHEN, CDR2 SYDVKM. The CDR3 extends over 14 amino acids. Deletions cut 3 bases from V and 2 bases from J, with 9 bases between. The CDR3 sequence is CASSFGGTTDTQYF. CDR3 DNA: TGTGCCAGCAGTTTCGGAGGGACCACAGATACGCAGTATTTT.